Below, 31 T cell receptor beta chains from the same sample are listed, as sequenced in a study of control samples from healthy donors and cancer patients. Sequenced by immunoSEQ multiplex PCR; TCRdb stores in-frame clones only, minus some. The sample has 100,000 to 150,000 clones, approximately 92% seen once. The sample taken for sequencing was blood. The receptors here all came from a man between 18 and 29 years old in good health.

V usage is TRBV5-1 and J usage is TRBJ2-5, with D uncertain. V lost 0 bases to trimming and J lost 3 bases, with 12 bases between them. This CDR3 spans 15 amino acids. CDR1 and CDR2 (germline): SGHRS, YFSETQ. CDR3 sequence: CASSLAVGGKETQYF. The CDR3 nucleotides read TGCGCCAGCAGCTTGGCCGTGGGTGGGAAAGAGACCCAGTACTTC. The full variable domain, with the rest looked up from reference TRBV5-1 and TRBJ2-5, is KAGVTQTPRYLIKTRGQQVTLSCSPISGHRSVSWYQQTPGQGLQFLFEYFSETQRNKGNFPGRFSGRQFSNSRSEMNVSTLELGDSALYLCASSLAVGGKETQYFGPGTRLLVL.

The rearrangement links TRBV4-1 to TRBJ2-5; D is possibly TRBD2 (6 bases). This CDR3 region has 15 residues. Germline V CDR1 and CDR2: MGHRA, YSYEKL. V was trimmed by 1 base and J by 3 bases, leaving 12 bases between them. DNA of the CDR3: TGCGCCAGCAGCCAAGGGCGGGACGGAGAAGAGACCCAGTACTTC. It codes for CASSQGRDGEETQYF.

About this clone itself: The junction does not match germline at one end; this may be a read error. This chain connects TRBV4-3 to TRBJ2-1, with 8 nucleotides matching TRBD1. CDR1 and CDR2 (germline): LGHNA, YSLEER. The CDR3 contains 13 residues. CDR3 DNA sequence: TGCGCCAGCAGCCAAATCCTCGGACAGGGCACCGTCTTC. Protein product: CASSQILGQGTVF.

The chain recombines TRBV7-8 with TRBJ2-3, with 10 positions matching TRBD1. The CDR3 has 17 amino acids. Germline CDR1 SGHVS, CDR2 FQNEAQ. Trimming removed 7 bases from V and 2 bases from J; junction bases left unmatched: 12. The CDR3 loop reads CASNTLGTGDTTDTQYF. The CDR3 coding sequence is TGTGCCAGCAATACTTTAGGGACAGGGGATACCACAGATACGCAGTATTTT.

V usage is TRBV11-3 and J usage is TRBJ1-1; D perhaps matches TRBD1 (6 bases). This CDR3 spans 13 amino acids. V was cut by 6 bases and J by 4 bases, with 12 bases left in between. From germline, CDR1 is SGHNT and CDR2 YENEEA. CDR3: CASRPRGATEAFF. The CDR3 DNA reads TGTGCCAGCAGGCCACGGGGGGCCACTGAAGCTTTCTTT.

The gene calls are TRBV7-9 and TRBJ2-2; D is uncertain. The CDR3 totals 16 residues. Germline V lookup: CDR1 SEHNR, CDR2 FQNEAQ (reference sequence). Deletions cut 2 bases from V and 3 bases from J, with 13 bases between. The CDR3 DNA is TGTGCCAGCAGCTTAAGAAGGGCTTCGGACACCGGGGAGCTGTTTTTT. Translation gives CASSLRRASDTGELFF.

The DNA for the CDR3 is TGTGCCAGCAGTTTGGAGGGGGCGCTAGTCTTTGGAAACACCATATATTTT. Residues: CASSLEGALVFGNTIYF. The chain carries TRBV28 and TRBJ1-3; 7 bases match TRBD1. Trimming removed 3 bases from V and 3 bases from J; junction bases left unmatched: 11. Per the germline V gene, CDR1 is MDHEN and CDR2 is SYDVKM. This CDR3 contains 17 residues.

The rearrangement uses TRBV5-5 and TRBJ1-1; D perhaps matches TRBD1 (6 bases). This CDR3 is built from 14 residues. V was pared by 4 bases and J by 8 bases, with 18 bases between. Germline lookup yields CDR1 SGHKS and CDR2 YYEKEE (reference sequence). Here the CDR3 DNA reads TGTGCCAGCAGCCCAATATCCGGGACACAGGAAGCTTTCTTT. It specifies CASSPISGTQEAFF.

The chain employs TRBV2 and TRBJ1-3; D unclear. Trimming stripped 11 bases from V and 4 bases from J, with 9 bases between. The CDR3 covers 11 residues. In germline, CDR1 is SNHLY, CDR2 FYNNEI. The CDR3 bases are TGTGCCTCCGCAGACGGAAACACCATATATTTT. This codes for CASADGNTIYF.

The V call is TRBV25-1, the J call TRBJ2-1; D is unclear. The germline V and J ends were trimmed by 3 bases and 4 bases, with 16 bases remaining between them. Germline CDR1 reads MGHDK; CDR2 reads SYGVNS. CDR3 length equals 16 residues. CDR3: CASSDRTQAWYNEQFF. The CDR3 DNA sequence: TGTGCCAGCAGTGATCGCACCCAGGCGTGGTACAATGAGCAGTTCTTC. Together with reference TRBV25-1 and TRBJ2-1, the CDR3 gives the full variable domain: EADIYQTPRYLVIGTGKKITLECSQTMGHDKMYWYQQDPGMELHLIHYSYGVNSTEKGDLSSESTVSRIRTEHFPLTLESARPSHTSQYLCASSDRTQAWYNEQFFGPGTRLTVL.

V and J are TRBV13 and TRBJ2-1, with 9 nucleotides matching TRBD1. V was clipped by 2 bases and J by 8 bases; unmatched bases: 7. Germline-derived CDR1 and CDR2 are PRHDT and FYEKMQ (reference sequence). The CDR3 covers 15 residues. The CDR3 is CASSLPGQGSHEQFF. The CDR3 coding sequence is TGTGCCAGCAGCTTACCGGGACAGGGTAGCCATGAGCAGTTCTTC.

The chain employs TRBV12-3 or TRBV12-4 and TRBJ2-2, with D possibly being TRBD1 (6 bases). CDR3 length: 12 residues. Trimming removed 6 bases at V and 7 bases at J, with 9 bases between. CDR3 loop: CASSQGNGELFF. The CDR3 DNA is TGTGCCAGCAGCCAGGGGAACGGGGAGCTGTTTTTT.

The chain couples TRBV10-3 to TRBJ2-3; D perhaps matches TRBD2 (5 bases). CDR3 size: 13 residues. Trimming took off 10 bases at V and 2 bases at J, with 13 bases between the two ends. Germline CDR1 and CDR2: ENHRY and SYGVKD. CDR3 in DNA: TGTGCCACTGGGGAGACATCCACAGATACGCAGTATTTT. Translating gives CATGETSTDTQYF.

CDR3 nucleotide sequence: TGTGCCAGCTCACCACCCCGGACCCTCATAAACAATGAGCAGTTCTTC. This encodes CASSPPRTLINNEQFF. This rearrangement joins TRBV18 to TRBJ2-1; D is unresolved. Germline CDR1 and CDR2: KGHSH and LQKENI. V was trimmed by 0 bases and J by 5 bases, leaving 14 bases between them. This CDR3 has 16 amino acids.

The chain combines TRBV7-3 with TRBJ2-5, with 7 positions matching TRBD1. After removal of 0 bases from V and 4 bases from J, the junction contained 5 bases not matched to a gene. The CDR3 is 15 residues long. In germline, CDR1 is SGHTA, CDR2 FQGTGA. The CDR3 sequence: CASSLTDRVGETQYF. CDR3 DNA sequence: TGTGCCAGCAGCTTAACCGACAGGGTTGGAGAGACCCAGTACTTC.

V is TRBV6-4 and J is TRBJ2-3; 10 bases line up with TRBD2. Germline V lookup: CDR1 MRHNA, CDR2 SNTAGT. The CDR3 is 14 amino acids. V trimming: 7 bases; J trimming: 4 bases; junction bases outside the gene matches: 5. In DNA, the CDR3 is TGTGCCAGCAAGCTAGCGGGAGATTCAGATACGCAGTATTTT. Translation: CASKLAGDSDTQYF.

The chain couples TRBV18 to TRBJ1-1; TRBD1 matches 7 bases. The CDR3 loop spans 14 amino acids. V lost 8 bases and J lost 1; bases outside the gene matches: 7. Germline lookup yields CDR1 KGHSH and CDR2 LQKENI. The CDR3, as DNA: TGTGCCAGCGGTACAGGGGTCAAGAACACTGAAGCTTTCTTT. Translated, it gives CASGTGVKNTEAFF.

The rearrangement uses TRBV3-1 (or the pseudogene TRBV3-2) and TRBJ2-2, with 7 bases that match TRBD2. Germline trimming cut 4 bases from V and 2 bases from J; bases unmatched to any gene: 1. Germline assignment: CDR1 LGHDT and CDR2 YNNKEL (reference sequence). The CDR3 runs 14 residues. The CDR3 region has the DNA TGTGCCAGCAGCCGGGGGGGAAACACCGGGGAGCTGTTTTTT. It encodes CASSRGGNTGELFF.

V gene TRBV25-1 combines with J gene TRBJ2-1; 7 bases are shared with TRBD1. The J segment lost 4 bases and the V segment lost 8 bases, leaving 11 bases of the junction unmatched. The CDR3 sequence is 15 residues long. From germline, CDR1 is MGHDK and CDR2 SYGVNS. CDR3 protein: CASGAGTVTYNEQFF. The CDR3 nucleotides read TGTGCCAGCGGGGCCGGGACAGTAACTTACAATGAGCAGTTCTTC.

The rearrangement uses TRBV11-3 and TRBJ2-1; the D gene is possibly TRBD2 (6 bases). This CDR3 spans 14 amino acids. CDR1 is SGHNT and CDR2 is YENEEA in the germline V gene. V was cut by 4 bases and J by 6 bases, with 13 bases left in between. CDR3 amino acids: CASSSGRGSNEQFF. CDR3 DNA: TGTGCCAGCAGCTCCGGGCGGGGTAGCAATGAGCAGTTCTTC.

The chain uses TRBV7-2 and TRBJ1-4; D ambiguous. V lost 2 bases, J lost 4 bases, and 8 bases lay in between. This CDR3 contains 14 residues. Germline V gives CDR1 SGHTA, CDR2 FQGNSA. The CDR3 coding sequence is TGTGCCAGCAGCTTAACCAGGAGTAATGAAAAACTGTTTTTT. This sequence encodes CASSLTRSNEKLFF.

The chain is built from TRBV11-3 and TRBJ2-3; TRBD1 matches at 8 bases. The CDR3 totals 17 residues. The V gene's germline CDR1 is SGHNT and CDR2 YENEEA. J gave up 5 bases and V 5 bases, and 15 bases lay outside the gene matches. CDR3 sequence reads: CASSPFRTGRYQDTQYF. In nucleotides, the CDR3 is TGTGCCAGCAGCCCCTTCCGGACAGGGAGATACCAAGATACGCAGTATTTT.

CDR3 DNA sequence: TGCAGCGTATCCATACCTCTCGGGGGGGCGAACACTGAAGCTTTCTTT. This encodes CSVSIPLGGANTEAFF. This chain connects TRBV29-1 to TRBJ1-1, with D maybe TRBD1 (6 bases). Trimming took off 6 bases at V and 1 base at J, with 21 bases between the two ends. The germline V gene has CDR1 SQVTM and CDR2 ANQGSEA. CDR3 length equals 16 residues. The entire variable domain, with the rest obtained from reference TRBV29-1 and TRBJ1-1, is as follows: SAVISQKPSRDICQRGTSLTIQCQVDSQVTMMFWYRQQPGQSLTLIATANQGSEATYESGFVIDKFPISRPNLTFSTLTVSNMSPEDSSIYLCSVSIPLGGANTEAFFGQGTRLTVV.

As DNA, the CDR3 is TGTGCCACCAGCAGAGCTGGCAGCTTAAACACTGAAGCTTTCTTT. It specifies CATSRAGSLNTEAFF. The rearrangement links TRBV15 to TRBJ1-1; D unclear. Trimming left V 1 base short and J 2 bases short, with 11 bases between. This CDR3 has 15 residues. The germline V gene encodes CDR1 LNHNV and CDR2 YYDKDF (reference sequence).

The J gene is TRBJ1-1, the V gene TRBV19; 8 nucleotides line up with TRBD1. CDR3 length equals 15 residues. The germline V gene encodes CDR1 LNHDA and CDR2 SQIVND (reference sequence). The V gene end was trimmed by 5 bases and the J gene end by 3 bases; junction bases not matched to a gene: 8. The CDR3 DNA sequence: TGTGCCAGTAGTGTACTACAGGGGGTTTACACTGAAGCTTTCTTT. Translating gives CASSVLQGVYTEAFF.

The rearrangement joins TRBV6-1 to TRBJ1-1; D gene unclear. CDR3 length equals 16 residues. Germline V CDR1 and CDR2: MNHNS, SASEGT. Trimming cost V 0 bases and J 1 base, with 12 bases left between them. The CDR3 spells CASSEAEGLGNTEAFF. CDR3 bases: TGTGCCAGCAGTGAAGCGGAGGGTTTGGGGAACACTGAAGCTTTCTTT.

The rearrangement uses TRBV10-1 and TRBJ2-1, with 7 bases that match TRBD2. The length of the CDR3 is 14 residues. Trimming at V came to 7 bases and at J to 2 bases, leaving 5 bases not matched to a gene. The germline gives CDR1 WNHNN, CDR2 SYGVQD (reference sequence). The CDR3 here is CASKWGGAYNEQFF. CDR3 DNA: TGCGCCAGCAAGTGGGGGGGTGCCTACAATGAGCAGTTCTTC.

The CDR3 coding sequence is TGCGCCAGCAGTCAATCATACGGTAGCAATCAGCCCCAGCATTTT. Protein sequence: CASSQSYGSNQPQHF. The rearrangement uses TRBV23-1 and TRBJ1-5; D gene unclear. TRBV23-1 is annotated as an ORF whose role is uncertain. The CDR3 contains 15 residues. Trimming removed 0 bases at V and 0 bases at J, with 6 bases between.

J is TRBJ1-4 and V is TRBV7-9; possible D gene TRBD1, 5 bases. Germline-derived CDR1 and CDR2 are SEHNR and FQNEAQ (reference sequence). This CDR3 spans 14 amino acids. Trimming cost V 5 bases and J 5 bases, with 12 bases left between them. In nucleotides, the CDR3 is TGTGCCAGCAGCCACAGGACGGAAAATGAAAAACTGTTTTTT. Amino acid sequence: CASSHRTENEKLFF. Supplemented by reference TRBV7-9 and TRBJ1-4, the full variable domain reads DTGVSQNPRHKITKRGQNVTFRCDPISEHNRLYWYRQTLGQGPEFLTYFQNEAQLEKSRLLSDRFSAERPKGSFSTLEIQRTEQGDSAMYLCASSHRTENEKLFFGSGTQLSVL.

This clone was detected only once. The chain carries TRBV18 and TRBJ2-7; D assignment may be TRBD1 or TRBD2 (5 bases each). The CDR3 has 14 residues. Germline V gives CDR1 KGHSH, CDR2 LQKENI. The ends were cut back, 4 bases at V and 3 bases at J, with 13 bases in the middle. Written as DNA, the CDR3 is TGTGCCAGCTCACTCCGGGACCCCAGCTACGAGCAGTACGTC. It is translated as CASSLRDPSYEQYV.

The CDR3 DNA reads as TGTGCCAGCAGCGTGACAGGGGGCAGGGCAGATACGCAGTATTTT. It codes for CASSVTGGRADTQYF. This sequence joins TRBV11-2 and TRBJ2-3; the match to TRBD1 covers 10 bases. V lost 5 bases to trimming and J lost 4 bases; unmatched junction nucleotides: 6. The CDR3 has 15 amino acids. Looked up from germline, CDR1 is SGHAT and CDR2 is FQNNGV. The complete variable domain, with remaining parts taken from reference TRBV11-2 and TRBJ2-3, reads EAGVAQSPRYKIIEKRQSVAFWCNPISGHATLYWYQQILGQGPKLLIQFQNNGVVDDSQLPKDRFSAERLKGVDSTLKIQPAKLEDSAVYLCASSVTGGRADTQYFGPGTRLTVL.